One sample yielded the 21 T cell receptor beta chains listed below, sequenced in a study of T-cell reconstitution after alpha-beta-depleted transplantation in children. Preparation of the TCRbeta library involved a method that used unique molecular identifiers. Each CDR3 protein is one row after TCRdb ran MiXCR on the PCR reads. Seen here are 300,000 to 350,000 distinct CDR3 sequences, about 16% observed once, and the top ten hold roughly 40%. The sequencing here drew on PBMCs, mostly from graft donor cells, taken 360 days after TCRalphabeta/CD19-depleted stem cell transplant. Receptors originate from a male patient aged 2 to 10 who had a stem cell transplant for acute lymphoblastic leukemia, so the T cells may come from the graft donor.

This clonotype has at least ten counts. The chain employs TRBV7-9 and TRBJ1-6; D ambiguous. This CDR3 comprises 14 residues. CDR1 SEHNR and CDR2 FQNEAQ come from the germline V gene (reference sequence). V dropped 5 bases and J dropped 7 bases, with 12 bases sitting between them. The CDR3 nucleotides read TGTGCCAGCAGCCACACCGCGTGGAATTCACCCCTCCACTTT. Translating it yields CASSHTAWNSPLHF.

The J gene is TRBJ2-7, the V gene TRBV9; 9 bases fit TRBD2. V shed 2 bases, J shed 3 bases, and the junction held 6 bases outside the gene matches. CDR1 and CDR2 from the germline V gene are SGDLS and YYNGEE. The length of the CDR3 is 15 residues. CDR3 bases: TGTGCCAGCAGCGTGGGAGGACTAGCGAGCTACGAGCAGTACTTC. Translated: CASSVGGLASYEQYF. Looking up the rest from reference TRBV9 and TRBJ2-7 gives the full variable domain: DSGVTQTPKHLITATGQRVTLRCSPRSGDLSVYWYQQSLDQGLQFLIQYYNGEERAKGNILERFSAQQFPDLHSELNLSSLELGDSALYFCASSVGGLASYEQYFGPGTRLTVT.

The rearrangement links TRBV6-2 or TRBV6-3 to TRBJ2-7, with D perhaps matching TRBD2 (6 bases). The CDR3 is 14 residues long. CDR1 MNHEY and CDR2 SVGEGT come from the germline V gene. V shed 5 bases and J shed 0 bases, with 11 bases lying between them. CDR3 DNA sequence: TGTGCCAGCAGTGGGACTCCCGCCTCCTACGAGCAGTACTTC. Translated, it gives CASSGTPASYEQYF.

This chain uses TRBV20-1 with TRBJ1-5, with no clear D. The CDR3 runs to 13 residues. V gave up 5 bases and J gave up 1 base, with 9 bases separating them. Germline CDR1 is DFQATT and CDR2 is SNEGSKA (reference sequence). In DNA, the CDR3 is TGCAGTGCTCACGGACCGAGCAATCAGCCCCAGCATTTT. This sequence encodes CSAHGPSNQPQHF.

The CDR3 bases are TGTGCCAGCAGCCAATATAAGCCCCCATCCTACGAGCAGTACTTC. Translating it yields CASSQYKPPSYEQYF. The chain is built from TRBV4-2 and TRBJ2-7; D remains ambiguous. The CDR3 has 15 amino acids. Trimming pared 2 bases from V and 1 base from J, leaving 12 bases between. CDR1 LGHNA and CDR2 YNFKEQ come from the germline V gene.

This clonotype showed up many times. Written as DNA, the CDR3 is TGCAGCGTTGAACGGGCTACAGGGCGCCAGGTGGACGAGCAGTACTTC. Its protein is CSVERATGRQVDEQYF. The chain uses TRBV29-1 and TRBJ2-7, with D perhaps matching TRBD1 (6 bases). CDR3 size: 16 residues. The germline V gene encodes CDR1 SQVTM and CDR2 ANQGSEA. V lost 2 bases, J lost 5 bases, and 22 bases lay in between.

This clonotype showed up just a few times. This rearrangement joins TRBV6-2 or TRBV6-3 to TRBJ2-1, with 9 bases fitting TRBD2. CDR1 is MNHEY, CDR2 SVGEGT, per germline. This CDR3 has 15 amino acids. J lost 5 bases, V lost 2 bases, and 4 bases had no gene match. The CDR3 region is CASSYMREGHNEQFF. Written as DNA, the CDR3 is TGTGCCAGCAGTTACATGCGGGAGGGCCACAATGAGCAGTTCTTC.

This clonotype was seen many times. The J gene is TRBJ1-5, the V gene TRBV27; maybe TRBD1 (6 bases). The germline V and J ends were trimmed by 1 base and 2 bases, with 15 bases remaining between them. Germline V gene lookup returns CDR1 MNHEY and CDR2 SMNVEV (reference sequence). The CDR3 spans 17 residues. The CDR3 region has the DNA TGTGCCAGCAGTTTATTCGGGGGCAGGGCCGGCAATCAGCCCCAGCATTTT. Its translation is CASSLFGGRAGNQPQHF.

This clonotype has more than one count but fewer than ten. The chain joins TRBV20-1 to TRBJ1-4, with D maybe TRBD1 (5 bases). The CDR3 is 13 residues long. The germline V gene has CDR1 DFQATT and CDR2 SNEGSKA (reference sequence). V lost 5 bases, J lost 10 bases, and 17 bases lay in between. This chain's CDR3 is CSASGTPGRKLFF. The CDR3 DNA is TGCAGTGCTTCCGGGACGCCCGGAAGAAAACTGTTTTTT.

The chain's CDR3 is CASSSLAGRSYEQYF. The DNA for the CDR3 is TGTGCCAGCAGCTCCCTAGCGGGAAGGTCCTACGAGCAGTACTTC. The rearrangement links TRBV6-2 or TRBV6-3 to TRBJ2-7; 9 bases are a match to TRBD2. The germline CDR1 and CDR2 sequences are MNHEY and SVGEGT. V was clipped by 6 bases and J by 1 base; unmatched bases: 7. The CDR3 spans 15 residues.

The chain carries TRBV7-3 and TRBJ2-2; 10 positions agree with TRBD2. This CDR3 spans 17 amino acids. Germline CDR1 and CDR2: SGHTA and FQGTGA. With V trimmed by 5 bases and J by 7 bases, 13 bases remained unmatched. The CDR3 DNA sequence: TGTGCCAGCAGCCAAGGGTCTAGCGGGAGCAAAGGCGGGGAGCTGTTTTTT. Translation gives CASSQGSSGSKGGELFF.

This clonotype appeared many times. The chain recombines TRBV10-3 with TRBJ2-3, with 9 nucleotides matching TRBD1. V shed 4 bases, J shed 7 bases, and the junction held 12 bases outside the gene matches. This CDR3 has 16 residues. The germline CDR1 and CDR2 sequences are ENHRY and SYGVKD. The CDR3 DNA follows: TGTGCCATCAGTGGTCGGGACAGGGTGATCGAAAATACGCAGTATTTT. Protein: CAISGRDRVIENTQYF.

The rearrangement links TRBV5-1 to TRBJ2-7, with TRBD2 matching 16 bases. After removal of 7 bases from V and 2 bases from J, the junction contained 15 bases not matched to a gene. The CDR3 is made up of 19 amino acids. The germline V gene encodes CDR1 SGHRS and CDR2 YFSETQ. CDR3 DNA sequence: TGCGCCAGCGGCGATCCTGGGACTAGCGGGAGGGCGTTGCCCTACGAGCAGTACTTC. Protein sequence: CASGDPGTSGRALPYEQYF.

A few counts support this clonotype. V gene TRBV3-1 combines with J gene TRBJ1-3; D gene ambiguous. The CDR3 totals 13 residues. The germline V gene encodes CDR1 LGHDT and CDR2 YNNKEL (reference sequence). V dropped 0 bases and J dropped 10 bases, with 10 bases sitting between them. The CDR3 loop reads CASSQDRSNTIYF. CDR3 nucleotides: TGTGCCAGCAGCCAAGATCGGAGTAATACCATATATTTT.

This clonotype was recorded many times. The chain couples TRBV4-1 to TRBJ1-1; D is uncertain. Germline-derived CDR1 and CDR2 are MGHRA and YSYEKL. V dropped 0 bases and J dropped 0 bases, with 2 bases sitting between them. The CDR3 length is 13 residues. CDR3: CASSQEVNTEAFF. The CDR3, as DNA: TGCGCCAGCAGCCAAGAGGTGAACACTGAAGCTTTCTTT.

The V and J genes are TRBV7-2 and TRBJ2-5, with D hard to call. Germline CDR1 and CDR2: SGHTA and FQGNSA. The CDR3 spans 12 residues. V lost 1 base and J lost 9, with 9 bases in between. CDR3 loop: CASSLGGLSQYF. CDR3 DNA: TGTGCCAGCAGCTTAGGAGGTTTGTCCCAGTACTTC.

Only a few counts were recorded for this clonotype. The chain is built from TRBV29-1 and TRBJ1-2; 7 bases map to TRBD1. V lost 6 bases to trimming and J lost 7 bases; unmatched junction nucleotides: 5. Germline CDR1 and CDR2: SQVTM and ANQGSEA. The CDR3 runs to 11 residues. The DNA for the CDR3 is TGCAGCGTGACAGGGCTGTTTGGCTACACCTTC. It specifies CSVTGLFGYTF.

Many counts were recorded for this clonotype. The rearrangement joins TRBV5-5 to TRBJ2-3; D remains ambiguous. Trimming shortened V by 0 bases and J by 1 base, and 6 bases separated the two germline ends. CDR3 size: 14 residues. The germline V gene has CDR1 SGHKS and CDR2 YYEKEE (reference sequence). The CDR3 coding sequence is TGTGCCAGCAGCTTGGAGACGGGCACAGATACGCAGTATTTT. Its translation: CASSLETGTDTQYF.

This clonotype was observed a few times. The chain links TRBV12-3 or TRBV12-4 to TRBJ2-4; 9 nucleotides agree with TRBD2. With V trimmed by 4 bases and J by 2 bases, 6 bases remained unmatched. CDR3 size: 16 residues. The CDR3 is CASSSGTSISKNIQYF. Written as DNA, the CDR3 is TGTGCCAGCAGTTCGGGGACTAGCATATCCAAAAACATTCAGTACTTC.

The CDR3 DNA is TGTGCCATCAGTGAGTCGCTAGCGGGAGAGGGGACCCAGTACTTC. Its translation: CAISESLAGEGTQYF. The V call is TRBV10-3, the J call TRBJ2-5, with TRBD2 identical over 10 bases. CDR1 ENHRY and CDR2 SYGVKD come from the germline V gene. The CDR3 is 15 amino acids. The J segment lost 7 bases and the V segment lost 0 bases, leaving 5 bases of the junction unmatched.

This clonotype was recorded a few times. The chain has TRBV12-3 or TRBV12-4 and TRBJ1-5; no reliable D call. The CDR3 runs 14 residues. V was trimmed by 2 bases and J by 6 bases, leaving 11 bases between them. The DNA of the CDR3 is TGTGCCAGCAGTTTAAGGATTTGGGGTCAGCCCCAGCATTTT. This sequence encodes CASSLRIWGQPQHF.